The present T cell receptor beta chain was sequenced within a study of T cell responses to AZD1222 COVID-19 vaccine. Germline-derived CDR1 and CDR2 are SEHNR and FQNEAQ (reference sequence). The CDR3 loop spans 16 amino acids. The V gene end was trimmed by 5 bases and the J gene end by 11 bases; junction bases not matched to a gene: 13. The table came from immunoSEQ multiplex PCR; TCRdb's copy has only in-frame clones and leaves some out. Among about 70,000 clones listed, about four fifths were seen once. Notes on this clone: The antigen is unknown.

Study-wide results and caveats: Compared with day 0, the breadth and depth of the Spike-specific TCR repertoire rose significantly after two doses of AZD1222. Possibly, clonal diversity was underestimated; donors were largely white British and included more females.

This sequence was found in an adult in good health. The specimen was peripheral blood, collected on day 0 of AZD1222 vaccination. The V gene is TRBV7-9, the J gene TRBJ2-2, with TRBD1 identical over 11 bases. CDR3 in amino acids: CASSPGQGATAVELFF. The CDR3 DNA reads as TGTGCCAGCAGCCCCGGACAGGGGGCCACGGCCGTCGAGCTGTTTTTT.